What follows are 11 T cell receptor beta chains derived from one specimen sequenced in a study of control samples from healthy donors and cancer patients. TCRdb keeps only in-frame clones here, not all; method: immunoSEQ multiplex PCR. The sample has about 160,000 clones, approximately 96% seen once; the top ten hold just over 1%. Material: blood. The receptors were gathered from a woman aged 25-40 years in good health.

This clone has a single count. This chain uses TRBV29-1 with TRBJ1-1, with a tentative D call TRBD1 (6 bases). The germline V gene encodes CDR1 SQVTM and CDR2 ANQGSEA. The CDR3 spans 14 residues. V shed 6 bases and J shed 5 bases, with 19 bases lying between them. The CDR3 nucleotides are TGCAGCGTCCAGGTCTGGGGGGCTGGGACTGAAGCTTTCTTT. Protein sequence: CSVQVWGAGTEAFF.

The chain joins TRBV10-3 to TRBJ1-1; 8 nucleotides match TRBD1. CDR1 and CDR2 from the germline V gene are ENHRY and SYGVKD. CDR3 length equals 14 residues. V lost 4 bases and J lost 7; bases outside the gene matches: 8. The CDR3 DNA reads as TGTGCCATCAGTGTCTCAGGGGGCGTTATTGAAGCTTTCTTT. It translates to CAISVSGGVIEAFF.

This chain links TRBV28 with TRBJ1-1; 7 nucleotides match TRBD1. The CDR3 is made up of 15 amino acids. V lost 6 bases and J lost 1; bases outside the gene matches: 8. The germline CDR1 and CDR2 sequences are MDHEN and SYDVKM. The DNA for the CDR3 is TGTGCCAGCAGCCCTAACAGGGGCCCGAACACTGAAGCTTTCTTT. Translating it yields CASSPNRGPNTEAFF.

The CDR3: CSASGTGVNYGYTF. CDR3 coding DNA: TGCAGTGCTAGTGGGACAGGGGTTAACTATGGCTACACCTTC. The chain couples TRBV20-1 to TRBJ1-2; 10 bases align to TRBD1. V dropped 3 bases and J dropped 1; count of bases not matched to a gene: 2. CDR3 length: 14 residues. Germline assignment: CDR1 DFQATT and CDR2 SNEGSKA (reference sequence).

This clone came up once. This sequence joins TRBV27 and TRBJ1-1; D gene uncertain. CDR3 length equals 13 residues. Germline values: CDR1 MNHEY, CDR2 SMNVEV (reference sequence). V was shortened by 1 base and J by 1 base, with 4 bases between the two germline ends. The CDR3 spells CASSLYRNTEAFF. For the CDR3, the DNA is TGTGCCAGCAGTTTATATAGGAACACTGAAGCTTTCTTT.

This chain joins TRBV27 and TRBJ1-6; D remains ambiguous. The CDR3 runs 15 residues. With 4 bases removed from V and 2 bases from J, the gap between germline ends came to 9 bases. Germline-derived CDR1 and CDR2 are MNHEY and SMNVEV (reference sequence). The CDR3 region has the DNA TGTGCCAGCAGTTGGAGGGAGACCTATAATTCACCCCTCCACTTT. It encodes CASSWRETYNSPLHF.

CDR3 amino acids: CASSGQAPNVGETQYF. The DNA of the CDR3 is TGTGCCAGCAGTGGCCAGGCCCCTAACGTGGGGGAGACCCAGTACTTC. The chain joins TRBV6-1 to TRBJ2-5, with unresolved D. Germline CDR1 and CDR2: MNHNS and SASEGT. Trimming pared 4 bases from V and 5 bases from J, leaving 20 bases between. The CDR3 spans 16 residues.

The chain's CDR3 is CASSPDRDYGYTF. CDR3 nucleotides: TGCGCCAGCAGCCCGGACAGGGACTATGGCTACACCTTC. The chain carries TRBV5-1 and TRBJ1-2, with 8 bases lining up with TRBD1. There are 13 residues in the CDR3. Trimming removed 4 bases from V and 3 bases from J; junction bases left unmatched: 2. The germline CDR1 and CDR2 sequences are SGHRS and YFSETQ.

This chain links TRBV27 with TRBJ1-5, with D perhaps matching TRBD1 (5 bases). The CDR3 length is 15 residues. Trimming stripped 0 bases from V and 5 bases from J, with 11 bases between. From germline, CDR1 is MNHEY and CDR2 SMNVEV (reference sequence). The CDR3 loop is CASSLSGARDQPQHF. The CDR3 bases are TGTGCCAGCAGTTTATCGGGTGCCAGGGATCAGCCCCAGCATTTT.

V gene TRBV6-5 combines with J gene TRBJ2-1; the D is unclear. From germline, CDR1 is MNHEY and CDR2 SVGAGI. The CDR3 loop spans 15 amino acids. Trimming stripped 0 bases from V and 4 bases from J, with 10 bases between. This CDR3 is CASSYSIGPYNEQFF. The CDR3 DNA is TGTGCCAGCAGTTACTCGATAGGGCCTTACAATGAGCAGTTCTTC.

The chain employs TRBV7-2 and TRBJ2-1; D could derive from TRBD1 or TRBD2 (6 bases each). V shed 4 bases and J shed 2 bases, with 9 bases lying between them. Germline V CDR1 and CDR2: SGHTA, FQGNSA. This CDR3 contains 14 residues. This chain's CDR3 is CASSWGATYNEQFF. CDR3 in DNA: TGTGCCAGCAGCTGGGGGGCTACCTACAATGAGCAGTTCTTC. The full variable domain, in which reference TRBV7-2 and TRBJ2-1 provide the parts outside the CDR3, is GAGVSQSPSNKVTEKGKDVELRCDPISGHTALYWYRQSLGQGLEFLIYFQGNSAPDKSGLPSDRFSAERTGGSVSTLTIQRTQQEDSAVYLCASSWGATYNEQFFGPGTRLTVL.